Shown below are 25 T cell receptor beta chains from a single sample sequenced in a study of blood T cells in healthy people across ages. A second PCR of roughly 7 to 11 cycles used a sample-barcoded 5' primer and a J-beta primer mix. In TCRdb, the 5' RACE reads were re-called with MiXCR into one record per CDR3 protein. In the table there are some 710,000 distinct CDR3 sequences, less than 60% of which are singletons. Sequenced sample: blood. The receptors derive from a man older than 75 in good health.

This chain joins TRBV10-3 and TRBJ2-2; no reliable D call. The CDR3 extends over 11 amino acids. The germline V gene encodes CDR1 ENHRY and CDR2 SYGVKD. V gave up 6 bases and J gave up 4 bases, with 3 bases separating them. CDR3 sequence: CAISTTGELFF. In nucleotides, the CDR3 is TGTGCCATCAGCACCACCGGGGAGCTGTTTTTT.

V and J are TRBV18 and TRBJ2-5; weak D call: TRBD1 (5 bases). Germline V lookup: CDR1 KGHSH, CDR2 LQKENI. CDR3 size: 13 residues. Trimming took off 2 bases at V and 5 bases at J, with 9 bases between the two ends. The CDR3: CASSPAGLETQYF. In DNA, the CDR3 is TGTGCCAGCTCACCAGCAGGGCTGGAGACCCAGTACTTC.

CDR3 nucleotide sequence: TGTGCCAGCAGTTTATCGAGGGGAAGGGGGCTAAGGTCCTACGAGCAGTACTTC. Its protein product is CASSLSRGRGLRSYEQYF. V and J are TRBV27 and TRBJ2-7, with 7 positions matching TRBD1. V was pared by 0 bases and J by 1 base, with 12 bases of the junction left unmatched. CDR1 is MNHEY and CDR2 is SMNVEV in the germline V gene (reference sequence). This CDR3 contains 18 residues.

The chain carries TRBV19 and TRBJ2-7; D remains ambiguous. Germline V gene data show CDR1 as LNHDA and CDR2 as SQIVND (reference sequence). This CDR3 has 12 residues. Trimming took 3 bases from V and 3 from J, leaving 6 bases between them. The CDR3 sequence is CASSIPGYEQYF. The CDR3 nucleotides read TGTGCCAGTAGTATCCCGGGCTACGAGCAGTACTTC.

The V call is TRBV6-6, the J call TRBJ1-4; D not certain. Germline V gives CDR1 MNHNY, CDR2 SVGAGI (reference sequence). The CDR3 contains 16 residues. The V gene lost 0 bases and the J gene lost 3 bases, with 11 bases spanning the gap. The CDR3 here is CASSYSPLRSNEKLFF. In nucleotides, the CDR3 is TGTGCCAGCAGTTACTCACCATTGAGATCTAATGAAAAACTGTTTTTT.

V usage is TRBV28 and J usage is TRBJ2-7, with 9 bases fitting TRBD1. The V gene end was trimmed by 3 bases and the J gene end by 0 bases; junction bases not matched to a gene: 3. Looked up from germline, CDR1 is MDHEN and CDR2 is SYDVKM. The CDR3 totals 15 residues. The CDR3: CASSFETGGSYEQYF. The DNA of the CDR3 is TGTGCCAGCAGTTTCGAGACAGGGGGCTCCTACGAGCAGTACTTC.

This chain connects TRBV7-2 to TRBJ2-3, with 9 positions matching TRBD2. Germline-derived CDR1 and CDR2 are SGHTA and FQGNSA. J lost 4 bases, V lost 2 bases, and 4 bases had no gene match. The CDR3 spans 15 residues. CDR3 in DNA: TGTGCCAGCAGCTTACGGCGGGAGGGTGCAGATACGCAGTATTTT. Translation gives CASSLRREGADTQYF.

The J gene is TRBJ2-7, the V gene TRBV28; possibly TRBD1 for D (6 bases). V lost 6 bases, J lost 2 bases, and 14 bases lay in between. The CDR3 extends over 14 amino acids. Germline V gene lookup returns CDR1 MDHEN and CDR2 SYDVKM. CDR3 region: CASSRPGHPYEQYF. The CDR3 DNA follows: TGTGCCAGCAGCCGCCCGGGACACCCCTACGAGCAGTACTTC. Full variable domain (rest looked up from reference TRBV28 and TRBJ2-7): DVKVTQSSRYLVKRTGEKVFLECVQDMDHENMFWYRQDPGLGLRLIYFSYDVKMKEKGDIPEGYSVSREKKERFSLILESASTNQTSMYLCASSRPGHPYEQYFGPGTRLTVT.

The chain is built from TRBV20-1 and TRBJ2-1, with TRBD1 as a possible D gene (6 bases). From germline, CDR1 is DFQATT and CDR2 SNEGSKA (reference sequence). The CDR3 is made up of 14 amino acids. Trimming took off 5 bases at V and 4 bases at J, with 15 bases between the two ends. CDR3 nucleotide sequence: TGCAGTGCTCACAGGGCCAACCATTACAATGAGCAGTTCTTC. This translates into CSAHRANHYNEQFF.

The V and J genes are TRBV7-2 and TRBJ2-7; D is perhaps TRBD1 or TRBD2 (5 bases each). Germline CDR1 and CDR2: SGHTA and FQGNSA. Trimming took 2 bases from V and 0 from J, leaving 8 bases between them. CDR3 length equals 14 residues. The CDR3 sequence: CASSLRGTSYEQYF. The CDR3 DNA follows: TGTGCCAGCAGCTTAAGAGGGACCTCCTACGAGCAGTACTTC. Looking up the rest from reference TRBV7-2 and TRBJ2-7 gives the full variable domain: GAGVSQSPSNKVTEKGKDVELRCDPISGHTALYWYRQSLGQGLEFLIYFQGNSAPDKSGLPSDRFSAERTGGSVSTLTIQRTQQEDSAVYLCASSLRGTSYEQYFGPGTRLTVT.

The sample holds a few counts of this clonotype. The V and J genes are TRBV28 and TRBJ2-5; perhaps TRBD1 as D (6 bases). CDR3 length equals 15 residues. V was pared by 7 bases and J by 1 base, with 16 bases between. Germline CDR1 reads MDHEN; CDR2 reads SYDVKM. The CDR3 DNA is TGTGCCAGCAACCCGTTCGGACAGTTCCAAGAGACCCAGTACTTC. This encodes CASNPFGQFQETQYF.

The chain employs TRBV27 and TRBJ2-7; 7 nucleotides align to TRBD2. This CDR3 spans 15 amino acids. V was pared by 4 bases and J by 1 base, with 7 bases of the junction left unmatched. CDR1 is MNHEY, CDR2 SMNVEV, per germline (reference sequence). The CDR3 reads CASSSPAGQSYEQYF. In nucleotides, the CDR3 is TGTGCCAGCAGTTCCCCAGCGGGGCAATCCTACGAGCAGTACTTC.

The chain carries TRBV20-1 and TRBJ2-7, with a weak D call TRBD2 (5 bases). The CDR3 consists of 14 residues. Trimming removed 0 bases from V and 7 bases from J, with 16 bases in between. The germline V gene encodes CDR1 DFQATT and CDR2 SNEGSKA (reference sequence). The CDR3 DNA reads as TGCAGTGCTAGAGATTCTAGGAGGAACAATGAGCAGTACTTC. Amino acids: CSARDSRRNNEQYF.

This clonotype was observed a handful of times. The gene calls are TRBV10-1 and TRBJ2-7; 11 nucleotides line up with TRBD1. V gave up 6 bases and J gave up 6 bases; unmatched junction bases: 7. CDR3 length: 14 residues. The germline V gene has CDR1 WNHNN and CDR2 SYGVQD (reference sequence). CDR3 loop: CASSHTGTGGEQYF. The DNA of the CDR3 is TGCGCCAGCAGCCACACCGGGACAGGGGGCGAGCAGTACTTC.

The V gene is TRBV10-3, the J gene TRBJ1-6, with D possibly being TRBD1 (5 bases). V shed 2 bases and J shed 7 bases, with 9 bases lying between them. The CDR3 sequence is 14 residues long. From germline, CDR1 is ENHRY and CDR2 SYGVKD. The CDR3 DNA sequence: TGTGCCATCAGTGAGAGGGGATTAAATTCACCCCTCCACTTT. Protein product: CAISERGLNSPLHF.

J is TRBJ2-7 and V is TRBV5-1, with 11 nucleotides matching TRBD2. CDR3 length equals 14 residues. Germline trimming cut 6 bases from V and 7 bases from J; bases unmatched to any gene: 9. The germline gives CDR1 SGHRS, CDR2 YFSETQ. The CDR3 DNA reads TGCGCCAGCATTTCGACTAGCGGGAACAATGAGCAGTACTTC. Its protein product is CASISTSGNNEQYF.

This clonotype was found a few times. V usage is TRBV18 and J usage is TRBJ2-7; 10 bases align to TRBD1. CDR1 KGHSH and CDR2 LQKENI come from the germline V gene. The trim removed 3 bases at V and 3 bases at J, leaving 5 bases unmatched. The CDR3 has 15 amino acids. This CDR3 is CASSPGGTGVYEQYF. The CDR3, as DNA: TGTGCCAGCTCACCTGGCGGGACAGGGGTCTACGAGCAGTACTTC. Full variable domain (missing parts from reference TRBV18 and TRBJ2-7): NAGVMQNPRHLVRRRGQEARLRCSPMKGHSHVYWYRQLPEEGLKFMVYLQKENIIDESGMPKERFSAEFPKEGPSILRIQQVVRGDSAAYFCASSPGGTGVYEQYFGPGTRLTVT.

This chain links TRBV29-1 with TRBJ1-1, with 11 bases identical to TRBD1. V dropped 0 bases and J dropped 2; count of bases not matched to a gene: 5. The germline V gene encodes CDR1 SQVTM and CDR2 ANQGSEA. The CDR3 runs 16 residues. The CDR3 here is CSVEDPRTGGNTEAFF. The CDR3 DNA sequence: TGCAGCGTTGAAGATCCCCGGACAGGGGGCAACACTGAAGCTTTCTTT.

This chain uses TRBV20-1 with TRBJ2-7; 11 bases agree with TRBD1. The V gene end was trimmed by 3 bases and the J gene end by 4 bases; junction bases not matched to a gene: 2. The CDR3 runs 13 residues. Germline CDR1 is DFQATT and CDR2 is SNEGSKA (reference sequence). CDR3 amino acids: CSASRDRGYEQYF. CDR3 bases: TGCAGTGCTAGCCGGGACAGGGGGTACGAGCAGTACTTC.

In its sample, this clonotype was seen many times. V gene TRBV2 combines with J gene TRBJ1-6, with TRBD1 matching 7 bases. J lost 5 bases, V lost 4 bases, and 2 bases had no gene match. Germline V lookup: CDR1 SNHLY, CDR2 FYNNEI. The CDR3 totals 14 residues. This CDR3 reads CASSGGTDNSPLHF. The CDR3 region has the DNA TGTGCCAGCAGTGGGGGGACAGATAATTCACCCCTCCACTTT.

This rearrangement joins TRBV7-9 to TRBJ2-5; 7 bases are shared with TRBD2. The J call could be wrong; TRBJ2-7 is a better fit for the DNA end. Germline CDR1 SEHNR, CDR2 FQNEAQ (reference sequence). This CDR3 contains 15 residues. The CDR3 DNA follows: TGTGCCAGCAGCTTCGGTACGGGACTAATGGGCGAGCAGTACTTC. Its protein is CASSFGTGLMGEQYF.

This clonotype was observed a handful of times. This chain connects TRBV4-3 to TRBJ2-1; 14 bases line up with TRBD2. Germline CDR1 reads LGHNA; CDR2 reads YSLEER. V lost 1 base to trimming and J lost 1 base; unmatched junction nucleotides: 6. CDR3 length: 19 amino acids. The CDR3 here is CASSQAGLAGGWSYNEQFF. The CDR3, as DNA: TGCGCCAGCAGCCAAGCAGGACTAGCGGGAGGATGGTCCTACAATGAGCAGTTCTTC.

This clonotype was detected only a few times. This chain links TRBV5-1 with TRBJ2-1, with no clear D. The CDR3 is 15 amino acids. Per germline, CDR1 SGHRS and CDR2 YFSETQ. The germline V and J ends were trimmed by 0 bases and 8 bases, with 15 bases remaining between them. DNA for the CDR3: TGCGCCAGCAGCTTGGACGGCCGAGATATCGATGAGCAGTTCTTC. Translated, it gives CASSLDGRDIDEQFF.

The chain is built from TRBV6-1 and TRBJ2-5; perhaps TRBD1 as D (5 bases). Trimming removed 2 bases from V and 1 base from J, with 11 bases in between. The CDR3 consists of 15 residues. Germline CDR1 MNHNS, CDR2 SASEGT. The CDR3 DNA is TGTGCCAGCAGTGAATGGTGGCAGGGCCAAGAGACCCAGTACTTC. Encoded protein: CASSEWWQGQETQYF.

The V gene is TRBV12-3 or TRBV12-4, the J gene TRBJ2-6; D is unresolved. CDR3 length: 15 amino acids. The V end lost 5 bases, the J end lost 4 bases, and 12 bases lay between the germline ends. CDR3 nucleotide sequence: TGTGCCAGCAGTCTACATAATCTGGGGGCCAACGTCCTGACTTTC. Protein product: CASSLHNLGANVLTF.